Detailed here is one TCR beta chain. Its target is unknown. The sample has other DNA sequences that encode this CDR3 too. CDR3 size: 14 residues. With 3 bases clipped from V and 1 base from J, the junction kept 1 base outside the gene matches. From germline, CDR1 is LNHDA and CDR2 SQIVND (reference sequence). Each sorted subset replicate got 200 ng genomic DNA, about 33,000 genomes. The protocol was immunoSEQ multiplex PCR, while the TCRdb copy is restricted to in-frame clones and leaves out a portion. Here the sample spans about 1 million clones, about 74% being singletons. The data derive from a study of shared clonotypes between healthy human individuals. General observations from the study: Sequencing of the sorted subsets was shown by rarefaction to be incomplete despite large depth. Richness estimates generally favored naive over memory subsets. Non-shared clonotypes displayed generation probabilities falling below those of clonotypes present in all four donors.

J is TRBJ2-3 and V is TRBV19; 7 nucleotides align to TRBD1. Input material: memory CD4+ T cells sorted from blood. The sample's subset: CD45RA-negative fraction. This receptor was obtained from a man aged 18-30 years in good health. The CDR3 loop is CASSIGTGTDTQYF. CDR3 DNA: TGTGCCAGTAGTATCGGGACAGGCACAGATACGCAGTATTTT.